These 24 T cell receptor beta chains originate from one sample sequenced in a study of blood T cell repertoires in COVID-19. Generated by immunoSEQ multiplex PCR, the TCRdb table keeps only in-frame clones and is missing some. Of roughly 70,000 clones listed, around 87% are singletons. The sample comprised peripheral blood. The source of these receptors is a man between 65 and 79 years old with active COVID-19.

The V and J genes are TRBV4-2 and TRBJ2-1, with D perhaps matching TRBD1 (5 bases). The germline V gene has CDR1 LGHNA and CDR2 YNFKEQ. V lost 4 bases and J 2 bases, leaving 15 bases between the germline ends. The CDR3 consists of 16 residues. Here the CDR3 DNA reads TGTGCCAGCAGCCGAACCCTTCAGGGCCCCTACAATGAGCAGTTCTTC. Translated, it gives CASSRTLQGPYNEQFF.

V usage is TRBV24-1 and J usage is TRBJ2-3; the D gene is possibly TRBD2 (6 bases). Germline CDR1 reads KGHDR; CDR2 reads SFDVKD. Deletions cut 9 bases from V and 3 bases from J, with 12 bases between. CDR3 size: 13 residues. In nucleotides, the CDR3 is TGTGCCACCGCGCGGGGCGGGACAGATACGCAGTATTTT. Encoded protein: CATARGGTDTQYF.

The chain carries TRBV29-1 and TRBJ1-4, with TRBD1 matching over 8 bases. The V segment lost 6 bases and the J segment 7 bases; nucleotides outside the gene matches: 7. Germline V gene data show CDR1 as SQVTM and CDR2 as ANQGSEA. The CDR3 sequence is 13 residues long. The DNA for the CDR3 is TGCAGCGTCCCTGGACAGGGCCGTGAAAAACTGTTTTTT. This encodes CSVPGQGREKLFF.

The rearrangement joins TRBV19 to TRBJ1-5; a weak D match, TRBD1 (6 bases). Per germline, CDR1 LNHDA and CDR2 SQIVND (reference sequence). This CDR3 comprises 19 residues. Trimming pared 0 bases from V and 3 bases from J, leaving 21 bases between. The CDR3 sequence is CASSIDLRAGGGDNQPQHF. CDR3 in DNA: TGTGCCAGTAGTATAGATCTGCGCGCCGGGGGGGGCGACAATCAGCCCCAGCATTTT.

This chain uses TRBV6-4 with TRBJ2-7, with a tentative D call TRBD2 (6 bases). The germline V and J ends were trimmed by 7 bases and 4 bases, with 23 bases remaining between them. CDR3 length: 16 residues. CDR1 and CDR2 (germline): MRHNA, SNTAGT. The CDR3 bases are TGTGCCAGCACCCGTCGGTGGGAGCCCGGGGGTTACGAGCAGTACTTC. This sequence encodes CASTRRWEPGGYEQYF.

The chain recombines TRBV9 with TRBJ2-1, with D possibly TRBD2 on 5 matching bases. The CDR3 length is 13 residues. V was pared by 0 bases and J by 7 bases, with 8 bases between. The germline gives CDR1 SGDLS, CDR2 YYNGEE. The CDR3 sequence is CASSVVSGNEQFF. The CDR3 DNA reads TGTGCCAGCAGCGTAGTGTCGGGGAATGAGCAGTTCTTC.

The chain has TRBV18 and TRBJ1-5; tentative D call: TRBD1 (5 bases). From germline, CDR1 is KGHSH and CDR2 LQKENI. Trimming removed 3 bases at V and 3 bases at J, with 9 bases between. The CDR3 totals 14 residues. CDR3 region: CASSPGQNNQPQHF. CDR3 DNA: TGTGCCAGCTCACCGGGGCAGAACAATCAGCCCCAGCATTTT.

This chain joins TRBV3-1 (or the pseudogene TRBV3-2) and TRBJ1-4; 11 bases map to TRBD1. The CDR3 length is 13 residues. Trimming removed 1 base from V and 13 bases from J; junction bases left unmatched: 2. The germline gives CDR1 LGHDT, CDR2 YNNKEL (reference sequence). Written as DNA, the CDR3 is TGTGCCAGCAGCCAAGGGGACAGGGGGGGACTGTTTTTT. Translating it yields CASSQGDRGGLFF.

The chain is built from TRBV6-5 and TRBJ2-2, with no clear D. The CDR3 is made up of 12 amino acids. The germline V gene encodes CDR1 MNHEY and CDR2 SVGAGI. V was trimmed by 2 bases and J by 7 bases, leaving 5 bases between them. CDR3 residues: CASSYPGGELFF. CDR3 in DNA: TGTGCCAGCAGTTACCCCGGCGGGGAGCTGTTTTTT.

This chain uses TRBV27 with TRBJ2-3; tentative D call: TRBD2 (7 bases). From germline, CDR1 is MNHEY and CDR2 SMNVEV (reference sequence). CDR3 size: 15 residues. The V end was cut by 8 bases, the J end by 6 bases, with 21 bases between. CDR3 coding DNA: TGTGCCAGCCTGGGGGCTAGCGGCCCCCGGGATACGCAGTATTTT. The encoded protein is CASLGASGPRDTQYF.

This clone appeared a single time. The V call is TRBV2, the J call TRBJ2-7; 7 bases line up with TRBD2. Trimming cost V 6 bases and J 7 bases; bases outside gene matches: 12. The CDR3 extends over 14 amino acids. Germline loops: CDR1 SNHLY, CDR2 FYNNEI. CDR3 in amino acids: CASSPRGVGGEQYF. DNA of the CDR3: TGTGCCAGCAGCCCCCGGGGGGTTGGGGGGGAGCAGTACTTC.

This clone was counted a few times. The rearrangement uses TRBV14 and TRBJ2-2, with 10 bases aligning to TRBD2. Germline V CDR1 and CDR2: SGHDN, FVKESK. The CDR3 sequence is 17 residues long. V shed 7 bases and J 4 bases; nucleotides not matched to a gene: 12. The CDR3, as DNA: TGTGCCAGCAACGACGGAGTCGGGACTAGCGCCACCGGGGAGCTGTTTTTT. This codes for CASNDGVGTSATGELFF.

For the CDR3, the DNA is TGTGCCACCAGTCCGGCGGGGAACACTGAAGCTTTCTTT. This translates into CATSPAGNTEAFF. The V call is TRBV24-1, the J call TRBJ1-1, with D hard to call. The V gene's germline CDR1 is KGHDR and CDR2 SFDVKD. Trimming cost V 6 bases and J 1 base, with 8 bases left between them. This CDR3 is built from 13 residues.

The chain uses TRBV18 and TRBJ2-6, with 13 bases aligning to TRBD2. The CDR3 totals 19 residues. The germline V gene has CDR1 KGHSH and CDR2 LQKENI. V lost 1 base, J lost 4 bases, and 7 bases stayed unmatched. The chain's CDR3 is CASSPLVLAGGPGANVLTF. The DNA for the CDR3 is TGTGCCAGCTCACCACTTGTACTAGCGGGAGGGCCCGGGGCCAACGTCCTGACTTTC.

This chain uses TRBV24-1 with TRBJ1-5, with D perhaps matching TRBD1 (6 bases). The germline CDR1 and CDR2 sequences are KGHDR and SFDVKD. CDR3 length: 17 residues. The ends were cut back, 3 bases at V and 4 bases at J, with 18 bases in the middle. CDR3 sequence: CATSDPTLGGANQPQHF. CDR3 nucleotides: TGTGCCACCAGTGATCCGACCCTCGGGGGGGCAAATCAGCCCCAGCATTTT.

The CDR3: CASSYSGGEQYF. In DNA form, the CDR3 reads TGTGCCAGCAGTTACTCGGGGGGCGAGCAGTACTTC. This sequence joins TRBV6-5 and TRBJ2-7, with TRBD2 as a possible D gene (6 bases). The germline V gene encodes CDR1 MNHEY and CDR2 SVGAGI. The germline V and J ends were trimmed by 0 bases and 6 bases, with 6 bases remaining between them. The CDR3 loop spans 12 amino acids.

V gene TRBV10-1 combines with J gene TRBJ2-2; 10 bases fit TRBD2. The CDR3 covers 17 residues. The germline CDR1 and CDR2 sequences are WNHNN and SYGVQD (reference sequence). The trim removed 0 bases at V and 6 bases at J, leaving 7 bases unmatched. The DNA of the CDR3 is TGCGCCAGCAGTGAGTCGGTGGAGGGACTAGCGCCCGGGGAGCTGTTTTTT. Protein: CASSESVEGLAPGELFF.

The chain combines TRBV30 with TRBJ2-4; TRBD1 aligns across 10 bases. Germline V lookup: CDR1 GTSNPN, CDR2 SVGIG (reference sequence). V lost 2 bases, J lost 6 bases, and 4 bases stayed unmatched. The CDR3 is 14 amino acids. The CDR3 sequence is CAWSLDRGANIQYF. The CDR3 nucleotides are TGTGCCTGGAGTCTGGACAGGGGGGCAAACATTCAGTACTTC.

This clone was counted only a few times. V gene TRBV7-9 combines with J gene TRBJ1-2; TRBD1 agrees at 9 bases. Germline values: CDR1 SEHNR, CDR2 FQNEAQ (reference sequence). CDR3 length equals 15 residues. V dropped 5 bases and J dropped 3; count of bases not matched to a gene: 7. The CDR3 spells CASSPRRDRDYGYTF. The DNA of the CDR3 is TGTGCCAGCAGCCCCCGCCGGGACAGGGACTATGGCTACACCTTC.

This rearrangement joins TRBV6-5 to TRBJ1-6, with TRBD1 identical over 7 bases. Germline V gene sequence: CDR1 MNHEY, CDR2 SVGAGI. V lost 0 bases to trimming and J lost 10 bases; unmatched junction nucleotides: 6. The length of the CDR3 is 15 residues. The CDR3 sequence: CASSYSGGQKSPLHF. The CDR3 nucleotides are TGTGCCAGCAGTTACTCGGGGGGACAGAAGTCACCCCTCCACTTT.

This clone was seen only once. The gene calls are TRBV5-1 and TRBJ2-3; tentative D call: TRBD2 (6 bases). This CDR3 contains 18 residues. Germline V gene lookup returns CDR1 SGHRS and CDR2 YFSETQ. V gave up 4 bases and J gave up 0 bases, with 21 bases separating them. CDR3 region: CASSPRRAGGGSTDTQYF. For the CDR3, the DNA is TGCGCCAGCAGCCCTAGGAGGGCCGGAGGTGGGAGCACAGATACGCAGTATTTT.

This chain links TRBV29-1 with TRBJ1-5; 9 nucleotides align to TRBD1. Trimming cost V 6 bases and J 1 base; bases outside gene matches: 4. The CDR3 sequence is 14 residues long. Germline V CDR1 and CDR2: SQVTM, ANQGSEA. The CDR3 sequence is CSVQTGGSNQPQHF. In DNA, the CDR3 is TGCAGCGTCCAGACAGGGGGAAGCAATCAGCCCCAGCATTTT.

This clone was observed a single time. The chain links TRBV18 to TRBJ2-6; the match to TRBD1 covers 7 bases. J was trimmed by 0 bases and V by 1 base; bases with no gene match: 3. CDR1 KGHSH and CDR2 LQKENI come from the germline V gene. The CDR3 sequence is 17 residues long. The CDR3: CASSPRDSSSGANVLTF. The CDR3, as DNA: TGTGCCAGCTCACCACGGGACAGCTCCTCTGGGGCCAACGTCCTGACTTTC. The whole variable domain, filled in from reference TRBV18 and TRBJ2-6, reads NAGVMQNPRHLVRRRGQEARLRCSPMKGHSHVYWYRQLPEEGLKFMVYLQKENIIDESGMPKERFSAEFPKEGPSILRIQQVVRGDSAAYFCASSPRDSSSGANVLTFGAGSRLTVL.

The chain joins TRBV7-8 to TRBJ2-7, with TRBD2 identical over 8 bases. The CDR3 loop spans 14 amino acids. After removal of 5 bases from V and 2 bases from J, the junction contained 5 bases not matched to a gene. Germline loops: CDR1 SGHVS, CDR2 FQNEAQ. CDR3 in amino acids: CASSPLAAPYEQYF. CDR3 bases: TGTGCCAGCAGCCCACTAGCGGCCCCCTACGAGCAGTACTTC. Complete variable domain (other parts from reference TRBV7-8 and TRBJ2-7): GAGVSQSPRYKVAKRGQDVALRCDPISGHVSLFWYQQALGQGPEFLTYFQNEAQLDKSGLPSDRFFAERPEGSVSTLKIQRTQQEDSAVYLCASSPLAAPYEQYFGPGTRLTVT.